These 19 T cell receptor beta chains were all obtained from the same sample, sequenced in a study of cytomegalovirus exposure and HLA in healthy donors. PCR was performed using 60 Vbeta and 13 Jbeta primers. Only in-frame clones appear in the TCRdb table, and some are missing; sequencing was by immunoSEQ multiplex PCR. The sample records 170,000 or so clones, around 77% being singletons. The sequencing sample was made of PBMCs. The origin of the receptors is a man between 60 and 75 years old in good health and CMV-seronegative.

The genes are TRBV7-8 and TRBJ1-2; 8 positions match TRBD1. V shed 4 bases, J shed 4 bases, and the junction held 2 bases outside the gene matches. The CDR3 runs to 13 residues. Germline V gene data show CDR1 as SGHVS and CDR2 as FQNEAQ. CDR3 residues: CASSSTGVYGYTF. As DNA, the CDR3 is TGTGCCAGCAGCTCGACAGGGGTCTATGGCTACACCTTC. The full variable domain, in which reference TRBV7-8 and TRBJ1-2 provide the parts outside the CDR3, is GAGVSQSPRYKVAKRGQDVALRCDPISGHVSLFWYQQALGQGPEFLTYFQNEAQLDKSGLPSDRFFAERPEGSVSTLKIQRTQQEDSAVYLCASSSTGVYGYTFGSGTRLTVV.

J is TRBJ1-4 and V is TRBV9, with 8 bases aligning to TRBD1. The CDR3 is 15 residues long. The junction had 10 bases not matched to a gene; V was cut back by 4 bases and J by 8 bases. The germline gives CDR1 SGDLS, CDR2 YYNGEE. CDR3 sequence (DNA): TGTGCCAGCAGCCCACAGACAGGGGAGAAGGAAAAACTGTTTTTT. This codes for CASSPQTGEKEKLFF.

The CDR3 bases are TGTGCCAGCAGCCCCTACCTAGCGGGCCTATACACGAATACGCAGTATTTT. It translates to CASSPYLAGLYTNTQYF. This chain links TRBV4-2 with TRBJ2-3; 8 bases line up with TRBD2. The junction had 16 bases not matched to a gene; V was cut back by 4 bases and J by 7 bases. Per the germline V gene, CDR1 is LGHNA and CDR2 is YNFKEQ. The CDR3 is made up of 17 amino acids.

The genes are TRBV9 and TRBJ2-7; 9 bases match TRBD1. In germline, CDR1 is SGDLS, CDR2 YYNGEE. The CDR3 is 15 residues long. The junction had 6 bases not matched to a gene; V was cut back by 3 bases and J by 2 bases. The CDR3 here is CASSATGQGTYEQYF. DNA of the CDR3: TGTGCCAGCAGCGCAACGGGACAGGGAACCTACGAGCAGTACTTC.

This clone was picked up a small number of times. V is TRBV5-6 and J is TRBJ1-1; no reliable D call. The germline CDR1 and CDR2 sequences are SGHDT and YYEEEE. Between the trimmed V and J ends, which lost 0 bases and 2 bases, there was a span of 8 bases. This CDR3 is 14 amino acids long. The CDR3 bases are TGTGCCAGCAGCTTGGGCCAGATAAACACTGAAGCTTTCTTT. Protein product: CASSLGQINTEAFF.

The chain links TRBV29-1 to TRBJ2-7, with D tentatively TRBD1 (6 bases). The CDR3 loop spans 12 amino acids. CDR1 is SQVTM, CDR2 ANQGSEA, per germline. Trimming took off 4 bases at V and 3 bases at J, with 10 bases between the two ends. CDR3 nucleotides: TGCAGCGTTGTAGGGGGTCTCTACGAGCAGTACTTC. Encoded protein: CSVVGGLYEQYF.

The chain has TRBV19 and TRBJ2-7; D uncertain. CDR3 size: 10 residues. V lost 8 bases, J lost 6 bases, and 8 bases lay in between. Germline CDR1 LNHDA, CDR2 SQIVND (reference sequence). The chain's CDR3 is CASPPREQYF. The CDR3 DNA reads as TGTGCCAGTCCTCCCCGCGAGCAGTACTTC.

The chain is built from TRBV5-1 and TRBJ2-7; 8 nucleotides agree with TRBD1. J gave up 4 bases and V 5 bases, and 8 bases lay outside the gene matches. Germline V gene lookup returns CDR1 SGHRS and CDR2 YFSETQ. This CDR3 has 14 residues. For the CDR3, the DNA is TGCGCCAGCAGGGCCCCGGGACAGGCGTACGAGCAGTACTTC. Its protein is CASRAPGQAYEQYF.

This clone was observed a few times. Other DNA sequences in the sample encode the same CDR3. The chain links TRBV9 to TRBJ2-7, with 9 positions matching TRBD1. There are 15 residues in the CDR3. Germline CDR1 SGDLS, CDR2 YYNGEE. Trimming removed 0 bases from V and 5 bases from J; junction bases left unmatched: 6. The CDR3 sequence: CASSVEGQGRDEQYF. The CDR3 nucleotides are TGTGCCAGCAGCGTAGAAGGACAGGGGAGGGACGAGCAGTACTTC. Supplemented by reference TRBV9 and TRBJ2-7, the full variable domain reads DSGVTQTPKHLITATGQRVTLRCSPRSGDLSVYWYQQSLDQGLQFLIQYYNGEERAKGNILERFSAQQFPDLHSELNLSSLELGDSALYFCASSVEGQGRDEQYFGPGTRLTVT.

In regard to this clone: Relative to the germline gene, one junction end is altered; a read error may explain this. The J gene is TRBJ1-6, the V gene TRBV2; TRBD1 matches 9 bases. Per the germline V gene, CDR1 is SNHLY and CDR2 is FYNNEI. The CDR3 spans 16 residues. The CDR3 DNA reads TGTGCCAGCAGCGAAGCTCTGGGACAGGGAGGTTCACCCCTCCACTTT. Translating it yields CASSEALGQGGSPLHF. Using reference TRBV2 and TRBJ1-6 for the parts outside the CDR3, the full variable domain is EPEVTQTPSHQVTQMGQEVILRCVPISNHLYFYWYRQILGQKVEFLVSFYNNEISEKSEIFDDQFSVERPDGSNFTLKIRSTKLEDSAMYFCASSEALGQGGSPLHFGNGTRLTVT.

The gene calls are TRBV5-1 and TRBJ2-7; no clear D. Germline loops: CDR1 SGHRS, CDR2 YFSETQ. The CDR3 extends over 11 amino acids. V lost 4 bases to trimming and J lost 3 bases, with 5 bases between them. In DNA, the CDR3 is TGCGCCAGCAGCAAGCACTACGAGCAGTACTTC. This sequence encodes CASSKHYEQYF.

V usage is TRBV5-1 and J usage is TRBJ2-1; TRBD1 matches at 10 bases. This CDR3 comprises 16 residues. After removal of 3 bases from V and 6 bases from J, the junction contained 9 bases not matched to a gene. CDR1 and CDR2 (germline): SGHRS, YFSETQ. CDR3 sequence reads: CASSSAPRTGGNEQFF. As DNA, the CDR3 is TGCGCCAGCAGCTCAGCGCCCAGGACAGGGGGCAATGAGCAGTTCTTC. The full variable domain, completed using reference TRBV5-1 and TRBJ2-1, is KAGVTQTPRYLIKTRGQQVTLSCSPISGHRSVSWYQQTPGQGLQFLFEYFSETQRNKGNFPGRFSGRQFSNSRSEMNVSTLELGDSALYLCASSSAPRTGGNEQFFGPGTRLTVL.

The chain links TRBV28 to TRBJ2-5; 12 nucleotides align to TRBD2. This CDR3 comprises 17 residues. The germline gives CDR1 MDHEN, CDR2 SYDVKM. With 1 base clipped from V and 3 bases from J, the junction kept 6 bases outside the gene matches. The CDR3 DNA reads as TGTGCCAGCAGTTTATCTTTCCTAGCGGGAGGGAAAGAGACCCAGTACTTC. Its translation is CASSLSFLAGGKETQYF.

V gene TRBV9 combines with J gene TRBJ2-7; 7 bases are a match to TRBD1. CDR1 and CDR2 from the germline V gene are SGDLS and YYNGEE. This CDR3 spans 14 amino acids. Trimming took 3 bases from V and 3 from J; bases not matched to a gene: 6. CDR3 sequence: CASSASGTDYEQYF. DNA of the CDR3: TGTGCCAGCAGCGCATCCGGGACAGACTACGAGCAGTACTTC.

The rearrangement uses TRBV28 and TRBJ2-5, with D perhaps matching TRBD2 (6 bases). Germline V CDR1 and CDR2: MDHEN, SYDVKM. V gave up 4 bases and J gave up 2 bases, with 14 bases separating them. This CDR3 comprises 15 residues. The CDR3 spells CASSSTVAGQETQYF. DNA for the CDR3: TGTGCCAGCAGTTCGACAGTGGCGGGACAAGAGACCCAGTACTTC.

The V gene is TRBV10-3, the J gene TRBJ1-1; D is undetermined. V lost 6 bases, J lost 4 bases, and 15 bases lay in between. The germline V gene encodes CDR1 ENHRY and CDR2 SYGVKD. CDR3 length equals 14 residues. The DNA of the CDR3 is TGTGCCATCAGCCCCCGGGAGGGTGGCACTGAAGCTTTCTTT. Protein: CAISPREGGTEAFF.

This chain connects TRBV27 to TRBJ2-7; TRBD1 matches 9 bases. V gave up 5 bases and J gave up 6 bases; unmatched junction bases: 5. Germline V gene lookup returns CDR1 MNHEY and CDR2 SMNVEV (reference sequence). The CDR3 loop spans 13 amino acids. This CDR3 reads CASSETTGGEQYF. The CDR3 DNA is TGTGCCAGCAGTGAGACGACAGGGGGCGAGCAGTACTTC.

This chain connects TRBV6-5 to TRBJ1-1; D perhaps matches TRBD1 (6 bases). Trimming left V 6 bases short and J 6 bases short, with 14 bases between. The length of the CDR3 is 13 residues. The germline CDR1 and CDR2 sequences are MNHEY and SVGAGI. The CDR3 DNA reads TGTGCCAGCAGACAGGGTGACGTCGCTGAAGCTTTCTTT. Residues: CASRQGDVAEAFF.

This CDR3 reads CASSGTGFHEQYF. The CDR3 DNA reads as TGTGCCAGTAGCGGGACAGGGTTCCACGAGCAGTACTTC. This rearrangement joins TRBV19 to TRBJ2-5; TRBD1 matches at 9 bases. The end of the DNA is better explained by TRBJ2-7, so the J call may be wrong. The V gene's germline CDR1 is LNHDA and CDR2 SQIVND (reference sequence). The CDR3 loop spans 13 amino acids.